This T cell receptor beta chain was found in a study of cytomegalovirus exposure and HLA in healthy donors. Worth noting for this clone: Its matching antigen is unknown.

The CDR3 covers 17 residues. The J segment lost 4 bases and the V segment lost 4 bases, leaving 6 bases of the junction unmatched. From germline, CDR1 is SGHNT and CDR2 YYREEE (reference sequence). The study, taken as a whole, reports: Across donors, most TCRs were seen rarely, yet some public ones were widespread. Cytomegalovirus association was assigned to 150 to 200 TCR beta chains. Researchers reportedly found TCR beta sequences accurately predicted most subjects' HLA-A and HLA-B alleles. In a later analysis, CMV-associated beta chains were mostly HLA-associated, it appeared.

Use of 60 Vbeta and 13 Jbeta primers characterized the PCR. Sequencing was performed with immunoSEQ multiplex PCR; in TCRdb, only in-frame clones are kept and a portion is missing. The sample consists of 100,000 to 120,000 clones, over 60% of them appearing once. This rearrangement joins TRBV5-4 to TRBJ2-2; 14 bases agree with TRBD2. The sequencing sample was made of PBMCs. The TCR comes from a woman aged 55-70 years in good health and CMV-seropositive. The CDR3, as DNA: TGTGCCAGCAGCGGGGGACTAGCGGGAGTTACCACCGGGGAGCTGTTTTTT. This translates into CASSGGLAGVTTGELFF.